These 5 T cell receptor beta chains originate from one sample sequenced in a study of T cells in Graves' hyperthyroidism and ophthalmopathy. TCR beta CDR3 regions were amplified from RNA transcripts. The HTBI primer set was used in a first-round RT-PCR of the TCR CDR3. TCRdb fed the multiplex PCR reads into MiXCR, producing one record per CDR3 protein. The table records 800,000 or so distinct CDR3 sequences, more than 30% of them present only once. Input material: blood. These receptor sequences come from a man aged 18 to 30 with Graves' hyperthyroidism.

This sequence joins TRBV4-3 and TRBJ2-7, with D maybe TRBD1 (6 bases). The CDR3 loop spans 17 amino acids. Germline loops: CDR1 LGHNA, CDR2 YSLEER. V lost 4 bases to trimming and J lost 2 bases, with 21 bases between them. The CDR3 sequence is CASSRSLGQLPPYEQYF. The CDR3 DNA reads as TGCGCCAGCAGCCGTTCCCTAGGACAGCTCCCTCCCTACGAGCAGTACTTC.

The rearrangement links TRBV2 to TRBJ2-2; 9 nucleotides match TRBD1. The CDR3 spans 13 residues. Germline values: CDR1 SNHLY, CDR2 FYNNEI. The V and J ends lost 6 bases and 9 bases, in that order; junction bases with no gene match: 5. CDR3 sequence (DNA): TGTGCCAGCAGGGGACAGGGTGGTCGGGAGCTGTTTTTT. Encoded protein: CASRGQGGRELFF.

Notes on this clonotype: A much larger clone sits a single nucleotide away, making a read error possible. V and J are TRBV11-1 and TRBJ1-5; tentative D call: TRBD1 (6 bases). This CDR3 comprises 13 residues. V was cut by 7 bases and J by 5 bases, with 12 bases left in between. CDR1 SGHAT and CDR2 FQDESV come from the germline V gene (reference sequence). Written as DNA, the CDR3 is TGTGCCAGCATCCTACAGGGACATCAGCCCCAGCATTTT. It translates to CASILQGHQPQHF.

This clonotype was observed many times. This chain uses TRBV24-1 with TRBJ1-2; maybe TRBD1 (5 bases). The V gene lost 2 bases and the J gene lost 2 bases, with 14 bases spanning the gap. Per germline, CDR1 KGHDR and CDR2 SFDVKD. This CDR3 region has 16 residues. The CDR3 sequence: CATSDSQGDGNYGYTF. In DNA, the CDR3 is TGTGCCACCAGTGATTCCCAGGGAGATGGCAACTATGGCTACACCTTC.

In the case of this clonotype: A clone one base away is much larger, so this may be a read error. The V and J genes are TRBV20-1 and TRBJ1-2; D is perhaps TRBD1 (5 bases). CDR1 and CDR2 from the germline V gene are DFQATT and SNEGSKA (reference sequence). This CDR3 comprises 11 residues. Trimming stripped 4 bases from V and 4 bases from J, with 7 bases between. This CDR3 reads CSANRTYGYTF. CDR3 coding DNA: TGCAGTGCTAACAGGACCTATGGCTACACCTTC.